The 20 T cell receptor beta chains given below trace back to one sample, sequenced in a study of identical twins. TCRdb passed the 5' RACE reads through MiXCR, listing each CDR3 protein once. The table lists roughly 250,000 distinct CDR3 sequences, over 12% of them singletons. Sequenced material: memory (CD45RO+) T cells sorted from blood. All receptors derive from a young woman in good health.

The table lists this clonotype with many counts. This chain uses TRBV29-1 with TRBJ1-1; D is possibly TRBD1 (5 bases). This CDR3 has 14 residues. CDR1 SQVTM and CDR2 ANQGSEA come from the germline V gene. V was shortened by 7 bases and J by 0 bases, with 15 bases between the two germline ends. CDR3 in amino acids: CSARRDVMNTEAFF. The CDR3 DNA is TGCAGCGCTAGACGGGACGTAATGAACACTGAAGCTTTCTTT.

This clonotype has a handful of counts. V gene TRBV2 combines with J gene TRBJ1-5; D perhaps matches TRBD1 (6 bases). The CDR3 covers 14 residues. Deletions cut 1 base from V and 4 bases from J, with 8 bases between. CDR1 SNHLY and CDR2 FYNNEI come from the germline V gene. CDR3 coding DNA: TGTGCCAGCAGTGAAGTGCAGGGGAATCAGCCCCAGCATTTT. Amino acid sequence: CASSEVQGNQPQHF. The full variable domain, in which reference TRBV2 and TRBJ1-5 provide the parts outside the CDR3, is EPEVTQTPSHQVTQMGQEVILRCVPISNHLYFYWYRQILGQKVEFLVSFYNNEISEKSEIFDDQFSVERPDGSNFTLKIRSTKLEDSAMYFCASSEVQGNQPQHFGDGTRLSIL.

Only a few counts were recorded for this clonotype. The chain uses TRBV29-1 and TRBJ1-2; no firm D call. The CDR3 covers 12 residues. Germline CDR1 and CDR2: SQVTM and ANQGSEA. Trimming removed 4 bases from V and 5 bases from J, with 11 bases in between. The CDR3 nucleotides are TGCAGCGTTGTTACTAACGGGTATGGCTACACCTTC. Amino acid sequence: CSVVTNGYGYTF. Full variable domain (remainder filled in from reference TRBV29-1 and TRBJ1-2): SAVISQKPSRDICQRGTSLTIQCQVDSQVTMMFWYRQQPGQSLTLIATANQGSEATYESGFVIDKFPISRPNLTFSTLTVSNMSPEDSSIYLCSVVTNGYGYTFGSGTRLTVV.

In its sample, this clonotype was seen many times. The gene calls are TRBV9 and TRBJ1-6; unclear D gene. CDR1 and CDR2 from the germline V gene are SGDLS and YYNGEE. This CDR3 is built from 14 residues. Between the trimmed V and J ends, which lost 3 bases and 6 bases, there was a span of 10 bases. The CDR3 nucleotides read TGTGCCAGCAGCGAGGGTCCTTCTAATTCACCCCTCCACTTT. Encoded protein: CASSEGPSNSPLHF.

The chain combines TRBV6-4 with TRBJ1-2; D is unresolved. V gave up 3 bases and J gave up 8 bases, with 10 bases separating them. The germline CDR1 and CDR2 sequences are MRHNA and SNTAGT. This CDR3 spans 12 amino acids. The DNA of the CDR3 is TGTGCCAGCAGTGAGCGGGGTGGGGGCTACACCTTC. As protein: CASSERGGGYTF.

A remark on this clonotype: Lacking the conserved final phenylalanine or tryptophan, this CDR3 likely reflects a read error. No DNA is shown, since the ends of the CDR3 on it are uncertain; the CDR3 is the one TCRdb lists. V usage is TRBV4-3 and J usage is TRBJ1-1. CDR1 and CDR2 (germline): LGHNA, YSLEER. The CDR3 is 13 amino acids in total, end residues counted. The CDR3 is CASSQGLTEPAFY.

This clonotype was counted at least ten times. CDR3: CASSETSGSDEQFF. CDR3 coding DNA: TGTGCCAGCAGTGAGACTAGCGGGAGTGATGAGCAGTTCTTC. This chain joins TRBV6-4 and TRBJ2-1; 12 bases align to TRBD2. Germline trimming cut 3 bases from V and 8 bases from J; bases unmatched to any gene: 2. CDR3 length equals 14 residues. The germline CDR1 and CDR2 sequences are MRHNA and SNTAGT.

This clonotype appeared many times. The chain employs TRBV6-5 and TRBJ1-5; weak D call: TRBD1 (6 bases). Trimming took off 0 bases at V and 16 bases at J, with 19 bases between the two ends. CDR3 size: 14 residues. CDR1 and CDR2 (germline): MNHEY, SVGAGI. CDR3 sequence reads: CASSYSGPGGSLHF. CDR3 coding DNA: TGTGCCAGCAGTTACTCGGGCCCCGGGGGCTCCCTCCATTTT.

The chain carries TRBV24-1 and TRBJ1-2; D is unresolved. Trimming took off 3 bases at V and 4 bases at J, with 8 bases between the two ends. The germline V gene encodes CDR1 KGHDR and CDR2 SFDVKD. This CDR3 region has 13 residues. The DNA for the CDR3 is TGTGCCACCAGTGATCAGACCATCTATGGCTACACCTTC. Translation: CATSDQTIYGYTF.

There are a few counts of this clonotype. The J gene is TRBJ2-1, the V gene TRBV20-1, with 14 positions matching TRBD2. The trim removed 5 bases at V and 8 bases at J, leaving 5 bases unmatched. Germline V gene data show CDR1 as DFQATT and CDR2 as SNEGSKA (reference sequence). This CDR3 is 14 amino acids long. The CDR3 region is CSAGTSGRRYEQFF. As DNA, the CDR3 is TGCAGTGCTGGGACTAGCGGGAGAAGGTATGAGCAGTTCTTC.

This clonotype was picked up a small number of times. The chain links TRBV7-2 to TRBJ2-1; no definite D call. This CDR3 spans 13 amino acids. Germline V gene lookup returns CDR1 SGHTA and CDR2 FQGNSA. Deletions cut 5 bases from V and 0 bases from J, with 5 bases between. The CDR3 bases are TGTGCCAGCAGCCAAACCTCCTACAATGAGCAGTTCTTC. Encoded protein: CASSQTSYNEQFF.

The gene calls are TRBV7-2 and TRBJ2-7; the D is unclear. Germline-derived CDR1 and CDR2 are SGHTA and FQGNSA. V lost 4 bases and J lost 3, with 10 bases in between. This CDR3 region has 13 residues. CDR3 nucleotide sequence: TGTGCCAGCAGCTCAACGACGGACTACGAGCAGTACTTC. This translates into CASSSTTDYEQYF.

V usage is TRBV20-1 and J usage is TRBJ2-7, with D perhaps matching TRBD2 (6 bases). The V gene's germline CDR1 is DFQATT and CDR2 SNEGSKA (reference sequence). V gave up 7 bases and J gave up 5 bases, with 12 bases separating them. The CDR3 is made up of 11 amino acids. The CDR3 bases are TGCAGTGGGAGGGGAGGTGACGAGCAGTACTTC. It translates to CSGRGGDEQYF.

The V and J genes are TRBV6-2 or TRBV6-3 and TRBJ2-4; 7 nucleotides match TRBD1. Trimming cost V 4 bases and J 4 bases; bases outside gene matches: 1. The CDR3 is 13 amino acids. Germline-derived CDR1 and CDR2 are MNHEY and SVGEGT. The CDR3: CASSSGQKNIQYF. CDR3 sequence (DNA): TGTGCCAGCAGTTCGGGACAGAAAAACATTCAGTACTTC.

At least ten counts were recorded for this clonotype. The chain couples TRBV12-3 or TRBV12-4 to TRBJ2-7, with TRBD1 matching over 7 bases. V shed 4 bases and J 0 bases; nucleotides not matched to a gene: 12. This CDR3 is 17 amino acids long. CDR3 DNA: TGTGCCAGCAGTTCACGGACGGGGACAGAATTCTCCTACGAGCAGTACTTC. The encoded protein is CASSSRTGTEFSYEQYF.

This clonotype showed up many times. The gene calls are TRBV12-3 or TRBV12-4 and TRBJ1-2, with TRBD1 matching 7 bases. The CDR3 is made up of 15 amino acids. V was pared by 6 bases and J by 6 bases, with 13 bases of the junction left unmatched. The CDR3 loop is CASSWRYQGDHGYTF. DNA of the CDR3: TGTGCCAGCAGCTGGCGCTATCAGGGGGACCATGGCTACACCTTC.

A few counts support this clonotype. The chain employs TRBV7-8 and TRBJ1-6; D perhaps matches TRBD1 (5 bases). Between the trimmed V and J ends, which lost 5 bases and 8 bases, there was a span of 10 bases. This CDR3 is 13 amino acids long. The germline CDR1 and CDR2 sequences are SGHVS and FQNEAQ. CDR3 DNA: TGTGCCAGCAGCCGGGGGGTGGATTCACCCCTCCACTTT. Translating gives CASSRGVDSPLHF.

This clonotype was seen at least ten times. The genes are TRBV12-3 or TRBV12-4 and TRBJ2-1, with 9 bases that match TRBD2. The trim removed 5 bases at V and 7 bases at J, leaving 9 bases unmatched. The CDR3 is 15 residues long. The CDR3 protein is CASSLPSGMVNEQFF. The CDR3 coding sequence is TGTGCCAGCAGTCTACCTAGCGGGATGGTGAATGAGCAGTTCTTC.

CDR3 loop: CASSLISGRGETQYF. CDR3 bases: TGTGCCAGCAGCTTAATTAGCGGGAGGGGTGAGACCCAGTACTTC. The rearrangement uses TRBV7-2 and TRBJ2-5, with 11 bases lining up with TRBD2. The V gene end was trimmed by 2 bases and the J gene end by 5 bases; junction bases not matched to a gene: 4. This CDR3 comprises 15 residues. Germline values: CDR1 SGHTA, CDR2 FQGNSA. Full variable domain (outside the CDR3, taken from reference TRBV7-2 and TRBJ2-5): GAGVSQSPSNKVTEKGKDVELRCDPISGHTALYWYRQSLGQGLEFLIYFQGNSAPDKSGLPSDRFSAERTGGSVSTLTIQRTQQEDSAVYLCASSLISGRGETQYFGPGTRLLVL.

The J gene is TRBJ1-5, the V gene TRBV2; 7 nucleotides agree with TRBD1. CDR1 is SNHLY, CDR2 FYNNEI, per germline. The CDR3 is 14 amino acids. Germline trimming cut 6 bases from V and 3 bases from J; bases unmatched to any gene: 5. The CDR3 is CASRGDSLNQPQHF. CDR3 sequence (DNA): TGTGCCAGCAGGGGGGACAGCCTCAATCAGCCCCAGCATTTT.